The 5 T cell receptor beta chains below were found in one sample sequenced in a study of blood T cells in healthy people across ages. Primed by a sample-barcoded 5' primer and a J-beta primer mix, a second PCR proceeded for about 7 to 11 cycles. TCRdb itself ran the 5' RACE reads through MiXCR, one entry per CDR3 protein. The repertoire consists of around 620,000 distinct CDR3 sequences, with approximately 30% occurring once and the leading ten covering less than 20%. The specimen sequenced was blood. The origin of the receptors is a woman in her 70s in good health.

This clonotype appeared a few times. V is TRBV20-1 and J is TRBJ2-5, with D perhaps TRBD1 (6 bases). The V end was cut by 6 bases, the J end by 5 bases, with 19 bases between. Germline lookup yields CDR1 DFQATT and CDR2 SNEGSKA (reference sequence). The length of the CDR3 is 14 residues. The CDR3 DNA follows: TGCAGTGCGATGTATTTAGGGGGACACGAGACCCAGTACTTC. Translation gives CSAMYLGGHETQYF.

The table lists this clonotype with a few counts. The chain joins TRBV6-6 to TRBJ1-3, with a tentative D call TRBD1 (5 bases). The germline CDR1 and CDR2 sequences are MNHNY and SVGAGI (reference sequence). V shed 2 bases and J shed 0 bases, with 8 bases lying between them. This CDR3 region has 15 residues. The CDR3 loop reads CASSYHRSSGNTIYF. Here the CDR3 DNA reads TGTGCCAGCAGTTACCACAGGAGCTCTGGAAACACCATATATTTT.

This CDR3 reads CASIRTGGRTGIYGYTF. The DNA of the CDR3 is TGTGCCAGCATCCGAACAGGGGGCCGGACCGGAATCTATGGCTACACCTTC. This chain joins TRBV6-1 and TRBJ1-2; 9 bases line up with TRBD1. Germline V gene data show CDR1 as MNHNS and CDR2 as SASEGT. Germline trimming cut 7 bases from V and 4 bases from J; bases unmatched to any gene: 16. The length of the CDR3 is 17 residues.

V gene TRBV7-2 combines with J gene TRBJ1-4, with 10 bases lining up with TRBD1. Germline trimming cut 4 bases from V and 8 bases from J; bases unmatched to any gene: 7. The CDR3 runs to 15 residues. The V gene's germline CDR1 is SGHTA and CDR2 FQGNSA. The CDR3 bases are TGTGCCAGCAGCTCGCCCCCGGGACAGGGGGAAAAACTGTTTTTT. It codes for CASSSPPGQGEKLFF.

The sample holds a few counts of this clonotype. CDR3 DNA: TGCAGTGCTAGAGATATCCAGGCGGCCTACGAGCAGTACTTC. Amino acids: CSARDIQAAYEQYF. The rearrangement joins TRBV20-1 to TRBJ2-5; no reliable D call. The J call may be mistaken, given a closer DNA end match to TRBJ2-7. The germline CDR1 and CDR2 sequences are DFQATT and SNEGSKA (reference sequence). This CDR3 has 14 amino acids.